The 23 T cell receptor beta chains listed next were all sequenced from one sample in a study of memory CD4+ T cells and cytomegalovirus serostatus. The protocol was immunoSEQ multiplex PCR, while the TCRdb copy is restricted to in-frame clones and leaves out a portion. The table lists roughly 64,000 clones, around 77% of them singletons, with 0.88% in the top ten. Single viable CD3+CD4+CD8-CD45RO+ cells were sorted as the memory CD4+ T cells. The sample was memory CD4+ T cells from blood. The source is an adult in good health and CMV-seronegative.

This clone was recorded a few times. The V and J genes are TRBV27 and TRBJ2-7, with D unresolved. Germline CDR1 MNHEY, CDR2 SMNVEV (reference sequence). The V end lost 3 bases, the J end lost 3 bases, and 15 bases lay between the germline ends. The CDR3 totals 15 residues. In DNA, the CDR3 is TGTGCCAGCAGTTTGTCAGGAAGTCATGGCTACGAGCAGTACTTC. Its protein product is CASSLSGSHGYEQYF.

The count of this clone is one. The V gene is TRBV5-1, the J gene TRBJ2-3; 9 bases are shared with TRBD1. The trim removed 0 bases at V and 3 bases at J, leaving 8 bases unmatched. This CDR3 region has 17 residues. CDR1 is SGHRS, CDR2 YFSETQ, per germline. The chain's CDR3 is CASSLGTGTGTTDTQYF. DNA of the CDR3: TGCGCCAGCAGCTTGGGGACCGGGACAGGGACGACAGATACGCAGTATTTT. Looking up the rest from reference TRBV5-1 and TRBJ2-3 gives the full variable domain: KAGVTQTPRYLIKTRGQQVTLSCSPISGHRSVSWYQQTPGQGLQFLFEYFSETQRNKGNFPGRFSGRQFSNSRSEMNVSTLELGDSALYLCASSLGTGTGTTDTQYFGPGTRLTVL.

The rearrangement links TRBV28 to TRBJ2-7, with D perhaps TRBD1 or TRBD2 (5 bases each). This CDR3 has 13 residues. Germline V gene lookup returns CDR1 MDHEN and CDR2 SYDVKM. Trimming removed 8 bases from V and 2 bases from J, with 13 bases in between. CDR3 loop: CASAGAGTYEQYF. CDR3 DNA sequence: TGTGCCAGCGCCGGGGCCGGGACCTACGAGCAGTACTTC.

The chain couples TRBV6-5 to TRBJ1-2; the D is unclear. The CDR3 extends over 14 amino acids. In germline, CDR1 is MNHEY, CDR2 SVGAGI. Trimming took 2 bases from V and 2 from J, leaving 9 bases between them. In nucleotides, the CDR3 is TGTGCCAGCAGTTACGCCGGACCGAACTATGGCTACACCTTC. Translation: CASSYAGPNYGYTF.

In this sample, this clone turned up a few times. V usage is TRBV5-1 and J usage is TRBJ1-2; 12 bases are shared with TRBD1. This CDR3 spans 17 amino acids. Germline lookup yields CDR1 SGHRS and CDR2 YFSETQ. Trimming cost V 5 bases and J 8 bases; bases outside gene matches: 16. CDR3 nucleotides: TGCGCCAGCAGTCGTACGGGACAGGGGGCGATTTTAGAAGGCTACACCTTC. Protein product: CASSRTGQGAILEGYTF.

The V call is TRBV6-5, the J call TRBJ2-7; D not certain. Between the trimmed V and J ends, which lost 6 bases and 6 bases, there was a span of 15 bases. CDR1 and CDR2 from the germline V gene are MNHEY and SVGAGI. The CDR3 contains 13 residues. For the CDR3, the DNA is TGTGCCAGCAGGCTAGGTGAAGGGTCCGAGCAGTACTTC. It encodes CASRLGEGSEQYF.

V and J are TRBV28 and TRBJ2-7, with D perhaps TRBD1 (6 bases). The V end was cut by 6 bases, the J end by 5 bases, with 17 bases between. Germline loops: CDR1 MDHEN, CDR2 SYDVKM. This CDR3 has 14 amino acids. This chain's CDR3 is CASSRTSTGNEQYF. The CDR3 DNA reads as TGTGCCAGCAGCCGAACGTCCACAGGGAACGAGCAGTACTTC.

The chain has TRBV19 and TRBJ1-5, with D maybe TRBD1 (6 bases). Trimming stripped 2 bases from V and 7 bases from J, with 12 bases between. The CDR3 is 14 residues long. Germline lookup yields CDR1 LNHDA and CDR2 SQIVND (reference sequence). Here the CDR3 reads CASSIQTGNQPQHF. CDR3 nucleotides: TGTGCCAGTAGTATACAAACAGGGAACCAGCCCCAGCATTTT.

The rearrangement links TRBV29-1 to TRBJ1-1, with D perhaps TRBD1 (5 bases). Trimming left V 6 bases short and J 4 bases short, with 15 bases between. There are 13 residues in the CDR3. From germline, CDR1 is SQVTM and CDR2 ANQGSEA. The CDR3 bases are TGCAGCGTCGCCTTGGGGCGGGGCACTGAAGCTTTCTTT. Translating it yields CSVALGRGTEAFF. Using reference TRBV29-1 and TRBJ1-1 for the parts outside the CDR3, the full variable domain is SAVISQKPSRDICQRGTSLTIQCQVDSQVTMMFWYRQQPGQSLTLIATANQGSEATYESGFVIDKFPISRPNLTFSTLTVSNMSPEDSSIYLCSVALGRGTEAFFGQGTRLTVV.

The chain couples TRBV7-2 to TRBJ2-1; possible D gene TRBD2, 5 bases. The CDR3 totals 16 residues. Germline CDR1 and CDR2: SGHTA and FQGNSA. The V end lost 5 bases, the J end lost 4 bases, and 18 bases lay between the germline ends. This CDR3 is CASSPTAGGFYNEQFF. The CDR3 coding sequence is TGTGCCAGCAGCCCAACCGCCGGAGGCTTTTACAATGAGCAGTTCTTC.

This clone was observed a handful of times. The V call is TRBV18, the J call TRBJ1-2; TRBD1 matches 11 bases. The CDR3 spans 15 residues. V lost 4 bases, J lost 3 bases, and 4 bases stayed unmatched. Germline V gene data show CDR1 as KGHSH and CDR2 as LQKENI. CDR3 in amino acids: CASSQPGQGDYGYTF. CDR3 coding DNA: TGTGCCAGCTCACAACCGGGACAGGGGGACTATGGCTACACCTTC.

The chain recombines TRBV5-1 with TRBJ2-1; 12 bases are shared with TRBD2. This CDR3 region has 16 residues. Germline V gives CDR1 SGHRS, CDR2 YFSETQ. With 4 bases clipped from V and 1 base from J, the junction kept 3 bases outside the gene matches. CDR3 amino acids: CASSGGLAGSYNEQFF. The CDR3 DNA sequence: TGCGCCAGCAGCGGGGGACTAGCGGGTTCCTACAATGAGCAGTTCTTC.

This clone was seen just once. The chain links TRBV11-2 to TRBJ2-5; D tentatively fits TRBD1 or TRBD2 (6 bases each). Germline assignment: CDR1 SGHAT and CDR2 FQNNGV. The CDR3 contains 16 residues. V lost 6 bases and J 1 base, leaving 18 bases between the germline ends. In DNA form, the CDR3 reads TGTGCCAGCAGGCGAGCCACCGGGGGCCGCCAAGAGACCCAGTACTTC. It codes for CASRRATGGRQETQYF. The entire variable domain, with the rest obtained from reference TRBV11-2 and TRBJ2-5, is as follows: EAGVAQSPRYKIIEKRQSVAFWCNPISGHATLYWYQQILGQGPKLLIQFQNNGVVDDSQLPKDRFSAERLKGVDSTLKIQPAKLEDSAVYLCASRRATGGRQETQYFGPGTRLLVL.

Only one count was recorded for this clone. The chain is built from TRBV18 and TRBJ2-5, with D possibly being TRBD1 or TRBD2 (5 bases each). V was clipped by 5 bases and J by 1 base, with 14 bases between them. The V gene's germline CDR1 is KGHSH and CDR2 LQKENI. This CDR3 comprises 15 residues. CDR3 nucleotides: TGTGCCAGCTCAACGGGACCCGGAGGCCAAGAGACCCAGTACTTC. Translated: CASSTGPGGQETQYF.

This clone was seen a handful of times. This chain joins TRBV7-2 and TRBJ1-4, with D possibly being TRBD1 (6 bases). CDR3 length: 15 amino acids. From germline, CDR1 is SGHTA and CDR2 FQGNSA. V lost 5 bases, J lost 3 bases, and 13 bases lay in between. CDR3 DNA: TGTGCCAGCAGCCTACAGGGTTTAGCTAATGAAAAACTGTTTTTT. Residues: CASSLQGLANEKLFF.

This clone showed up just once. The chain recombines TRBV2 with TRBJ2-1; 8 nucleotides agree with TRBD1. The germline V gene has CDR1 SNHLY and CDR2 FYNNEI. Trimming took 8 bases from V and 2 from J; bases not matched to a gene: 5. This CDR3 has 14 residues. The CDR3 loop is CASRGQGTYNEQFF. The CDR3 coding sequence is TGTGCCAGCCGCGGACAGGGCACCTACAATGAGCAGTTCTTC.

CDR3 in amino acids: CASSQEGGTQYF. DNA of the CDR3: TGTGCCAGCAGCCAAGAAGGGGGTACCCAGTACTTC. This chain joins TRBV4-2 and TRBJ2-5; D possibly corresponds to TRBD1 (6 bases). The length of the CDR3 is 12 residues. The germline V and J ends were trimmed by 0 bases and 8 bases, with 7 bases remaining between them. The germline CDR1 and CDR2 sequences are LGHNA and YNFKEQ.

V and J are TRBV15 and TRBJ1-2, with D perhaps TRBD1 (6 bases). The germline V gene has CDR1 LNHNV and CDR2 YYDKDF (reference sequence). V was trimmed by 0 bases and J by 8 bases, leaving 13 bases between them. The CDR3 covers 14 residues. This CDR3 is CATSRDRWTEGYTF. DNA of the CDR3: TGTGCCACCAGCAGAGATCGGTGGACAGAAGGCTACACCTTC.

Within the sample, this clone is medium-sized. The V call is TRBV15, the J call TRBJ2-2; D is unclear. This CDR3 is built from 14 residues. In germline, CDR1 is LNHNV, CDR2 YYDKDF (reference sequence). Trimming took 0 bases from V and 8 from J, leaving 10 bases between them. The CDR3 nucleotides are TGTGCCACCAGCAGAGACGTTCGTACAGGGGAGCTGTTTTTT. The encoded protein is CATSRDVRTGELFF.

The chain recombines TRBV5-1 with TRBJ2-7, with D tentatively TRBD1 (5 bases). The CDR3 runs 15 residues. Trimming shortened V by 0 bases and J by 4 bases, and 14 bases separated the two germline ends. Germline loops: CDR1 SGHRS, CDR2 YFSETQ. The chain's CDR3 is CASSLVPGSGYEQYF. CDR3 DNA: TGCGCCAGCAGCTTGGTCCCAGGGTCGGGTTACGAGCAGTACTTC.

The CDR3 is CASSATGTRTYEQYF. CDR3 coding DNA: TGTGCCAGCAGTGCGACCGGGACTAGGACCTACGAGCAGTACTTC. This chain connects TRBV28 to TRBJ2-7; TRBD2 agrees at 8 bases. This CDR3 region has 15 residues. Looked up from germline, CDR1 is MDHEN and CDR2 is SYDVKM. The junction had 8 bases not matched to a gene; V was cut back by 5 bases and J by 2 bases. The complete variable domain, with remaining parts taken from reference TRBV28 and TRBJ2-7, reads DVKVTQSSRYLVKRTGEKVFLECVQDMDHENMFWYRQDPGLGLRLIYFSYDVKMKEKGDIPEGYSVSREKKERFSLILESASTNQTSMYLCASSATGTRTYEQYFGPGTRLTVT.

The genes are TRBV6-1 and TRBJ2-1; D remains unclear. The ends were cut back, 7 bases at V and 10 bases at J, with 14 bases in the middle. CDR3 size: 12 residues. Looked up from germline, CDR1 is MNHNS and CDR2 is SASEGT. The CDR3 nucleotides are TGTGCCAGCAAAGCCCCCCTCGGCGAGCAGTTCTTC. This encodes CASKAPLGEQFF.

The CDR3, as DNA: TGCGCCAGCAGTCTCGGGACAGGGGGCAAGGAGCAGTTCTTC. Encoded protein: CASSLGTGGKEQFF. J is TRBJ2-1 and V is TRBV10-1; 12 bases fit TRBD1. The CDR3 covers 14 residues. Losses at the gene ends were 5 bases for V and 10 bases for J; bases not matched to a gene: 6. CDR1 is WNHNN, CDR2 SYGVQD, per germline (reference sequence).